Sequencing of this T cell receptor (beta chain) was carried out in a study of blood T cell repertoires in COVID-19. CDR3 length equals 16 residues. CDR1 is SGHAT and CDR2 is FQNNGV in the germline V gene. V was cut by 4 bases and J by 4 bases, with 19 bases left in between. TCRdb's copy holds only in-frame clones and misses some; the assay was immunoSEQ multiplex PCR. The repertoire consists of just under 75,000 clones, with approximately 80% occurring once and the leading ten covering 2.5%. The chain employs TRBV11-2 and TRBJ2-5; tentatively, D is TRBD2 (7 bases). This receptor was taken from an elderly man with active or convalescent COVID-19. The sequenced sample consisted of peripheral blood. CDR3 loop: CASSSLAGAGAETQYF. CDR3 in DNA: TGTGCCAGCAGCTCCCTCGCGGGGGCGGGGGCAGAGACCCAGTACTTC.